These 15 T cell receptor beta chains were sequenced from one sample in a study of T cells in Graves' hyperthyroidism and ophthalmopathy. RNA transcripts gave rise to amplified TCR beta CDR3 regions. The HTBI primer set served for first-round RT-PCR of the TCR CDR3. Each CDR3 protein is one row after TCRdb ran MiXCR on the multiplex PCR reads. The data contain about 640,000 distinct CDR3 sequences, around 20% of them seen just once; the ten biggest clones take up roughly 30%. The sequenced material came from blood. Every receptor here comes from a young man with Graves' ophthalmopathy.

This chain uses TRBV15 with TRBJ2-2; D perhaps matches TRBD2 (6 bases). Germline values: CDR1 LNHNV, CDR2 YYDKDF (reference sequence). The CDR3 is 15 residues long. Trimming left V 4 bases short and J 1 base short, with 10 bases between. CDR3 sequence reads: CATSTRDWNTGELFF. The CDR3 DNA follows: TGTGCCACCAGCACCCGGGACTGGAACACCGGGGAGCTGTTTTTT. Together with reference TRBV15 and TRBJ2-2, the CDR3 gives the full variable domain: DAMVIQNPRYQVTQFGKPVTLSCSQTLNHNVMYWYQQKSSQAPKLLFHYYDKDFNNEADTPDNFQSRRPNTSFCFLDIRSPGLGDTAMYLCATSTRDWNTGELFFGEGSRLTVL.

This clonotype occurred many times. The chain links TRBV2 to TRBJ2-7; perhaps TRBD1 as D (6 bases). Trimming removed 3 bases at V and 4 bases at J, with 10 bases between. CDR3 length: 13 residues. Looked up from germline, CDR1 is SNHLY and CDR2 is FYNNEI. CDR3 nucleotide sequence: TGTGCCAGCAGTGAGTACGGACAGTACGAGCAGTACTTC. It codes for CASSEYGQYEQYF.

V is TRBV5-1 and J is TRBJ1-2; 9 positions match TRBD1. Unmatched junction bases numbered 5, after V lost 1 base and J lost 1 base. In germline, CDR1 is SGHRS, CDR2 YFSETQ. This CDR3 contains 16 residues. CDR3 DNA: TGCGCCAGCAGCTTGAGGAGACAGGGGGATAACTATGGCTACACCTTC. It codes for CASSLRRQGDNYGYTF. The full variable domain, in which reference TRBV5-1 and TRBJ1-2 provide the parts outside the CDR3, is KAGVTQTPRYLIKTRGQQVTLSCSPISGHRSVSWYQQTPGQGLQFLFEYFSETQRNKGNFPGRFSGRQFSNSRSEMNVSTLELGDSALYLCASSLRRQGDNYGYTFGSGTRLTVV.

This clonotype was picked up many times. This chain joins TRBV30 and TRBJ1-2; the match to TRBD1 covers 7 bases. V trimming: 4 bases; J trimming: 8 bases; junction bases outside the gene matches: 19. The CDR3 consists of 16 residues. The germline V gene encodes CDR1 GTSNPN and CDR2 SVGIG (reference sequence). This chain's CDR3 is CAWKMRQGFSGYGYTF. CDR3 coding DNA: TGTGCCTGGAAGATGAGACAGGGCTTCTCAGGCTACGGCTACACCTTC.

This clonotype occurred a few times. This chain links TRBV3-1 with TRBJ1-5, with D possibly TRBD1 on 6 matching bases. Germline V gene data show CDR1 as LGHDT and CDR2 as YNNKEL (reference sequence). The CDR3 has 15 residues. V lost 3 bases, J lost 1 base, and 10 bases lay in between. DNA of the CDR3: TGTGCCAGCAGCCAGAGGGGGGGGAGCAATCAGCCCCAGCATTTT. Amino acid sequence: CASSQRGGSNQPQHF.

The chain employs TRBV11-2 and TRBJ2-5; a possible D gene is TRBD2 (6 bases). Trimming removed 0 bases from V and 2 bases from J, with 10 bases in between. The CDR3 loop spans 15 amino acids. The germline V gene has CDR1 SGHAT and CDR2 FQNNGV. The chain's CDR3 is CASSLDSGTQETQYF. In nucleotides, the CDR3 is TGTGCCAGCAGCTTAGATTCGGGGACTCAAGAGACCCAGTACTTC.

This rearrangement joins TRBV6-9 to TRBJ1-1; D is uncertain. The CDR3 length is 14 residues. CDR1 is MNHGY, CDR2 SVAAGI, per germline. V lost 0 bases to trimming and J lost 7 bases, with 12 bases between them. CDR3 sequence (DNA): TGTGCCAGCAGTTATTCAGGAGAACTAAGTGAAGCTTTCTTT. Protein sequence: CASSYSGELSEAFF.

In its sample, this clonotype was seen many times. The genes are TRBV7-8 and TRBJ2-7; tentatively, D is TRBD2 (6 bases). The CDR3 runs to 15 residues. Germline V gene lookup returns CDR1 SGHVS and CDR2 FQNEAQ. Trimming shortened V by 4 bases and J by 2 bases, and 15 bases separated the two germline ends. In DNA form, the CDR3 reads TGTGCCAGCAGCTCTAGACTAGAGAGCCCCTACGAGCAGTACTTC. Residues: CASSSRLESPYEQYF.

The rearrangement joins TRBV5-1 to TRBJ2-7, with 8 bases that match TRBD2. Germline V CDR1 and CDR2: SGHRS, YFSETQ. The V segment lost 4 bases and the J segment 1 base; nucleotides outside the gene matches: 7. This CDR3 comprises 15 residues. The CDR3 DNA is TGCGCCAGCAGCGCCGGGGGGGTAGGGTCCTACGAGCAGTACTTC. It codes for CASSAGGVGSYEQYF.

The sample holds a few counts of this clonotype. V is TRBV2 and J is TRBJ1-2, with no clear D. From germline, CDR1 is SNHLY and CDR2 FYNNEI. The CDR3 runs 10 residues. V dropped 3 bases and J dropped 8 bases, with 4 bases sitting between them. The CDR3 loop is CASSEGGYTF. The CDR3 DNA is TGTGCCAGCAGTGAGGGCGGCTACACCTTC.

This clonotype was observed a few times. The chain joins TRBV20-1 to TRBJ2-1; 9 bases line up with TRBD1. Germline assignment: CDR1 DFQATT and CDR2 SNEGSKA (reference sequence). This CDR3 contains 15 residues. V shed 6 bases and J 1 base; nucleotides not matched to a gene: 7. The CDR3 sequence is CSATPDRGSYNEQFF. The CDR3 region has the DNA TGCAGTGCGACACCGGACAGGGGTTCCTACAATGAGCAGTTCTTC.

The gene calls are TRBV6-2 or TRBV6-3 and TRBJ1-5, with D unclear. V was cut by 5 bases and J by 5 bases, with 10 bases left in between. CDR1 and CDR2 (germline): MNHEY, SVGEGT. This CDR3 has 13 amino acids. The CDR3 sequence is CASSESGYQPQHF. The CDR3 DNA sequence: TGTGCCAGCAGTGAGTCGGGGTATCAGCCCCAGCATTTT.

About this clonotype itself: A read error may account for a junction end that differs from germline. J is TRBJ2-2 and V is TRBV11-3, with D perhaps TRBD1 (6 bases). This CDR3 spans 17 amino acids. Germline V gene lookup returns CDR1 SGHNT and CDR2 YENEEA. The CDR3 is CASSPHRGGTNTRELFF. The CDR3 DNA sequence: TGTGCCAGCAGCCCACACAGAGGGGGAACGAACACCAGGGAGCTGTTTTTT.

The CDR3 bases are TGTGCCAGCAGCTTGGGTAGGGGTAAAGATACGCAGTATTTT. Protein sequence: CASSLGRGKDTQYF. V usage is TRBV5-5 and J usage is TRBJ2-3; the D gene is possibly TRBD1 (5 bases). This CDR3 is 14 amino acids long. The germline gives CDR1 SGHKS, CDR2 YYEKEE (reference sequence). Trimming stripped 0 bases from V and 5 bases from J, with 10 bases between.

The chain combines TRBV6-2 or TRBV6-3 with TRBJ1-5; tentatively, D is TRBD1 (6 bases). CDR3 size: 15 residues. Germline values: CDR1 MNHEY, CDR2 SVGEGT. V was clipped by 6 bases and J by 2 bases, with 14 bases between them. CDR3 residues: CASRPQTGGNQPQHF. In DNA, the CDR3 is TGTGCCAGCAGACCCCAGACAGGTGGCAATCAGCCCCAGCATTTT.